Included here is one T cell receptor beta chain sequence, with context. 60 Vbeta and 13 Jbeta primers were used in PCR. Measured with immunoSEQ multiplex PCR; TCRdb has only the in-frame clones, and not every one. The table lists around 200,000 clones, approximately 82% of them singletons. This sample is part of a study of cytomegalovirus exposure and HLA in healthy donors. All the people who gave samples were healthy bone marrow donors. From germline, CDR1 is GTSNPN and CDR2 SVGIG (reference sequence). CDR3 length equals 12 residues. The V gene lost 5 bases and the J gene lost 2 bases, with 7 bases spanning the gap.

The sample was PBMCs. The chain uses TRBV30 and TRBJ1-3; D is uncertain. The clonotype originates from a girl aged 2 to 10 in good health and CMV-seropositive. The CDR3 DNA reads TGTGCCTGGGGCGGTGCTGGAAACACCATATATTTT. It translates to CAWGGAGNTIYF. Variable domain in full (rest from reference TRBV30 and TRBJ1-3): SQTIHQWPATLVQPVGSPLSLECTVEGTSNPNLYWYRQAAGRGLQLLFYSVGIGQISSEVPQNLSASRPQDRQFILSSKKLLLSDSGFYLCAWGGAGNTIYFGEGSWLTVV.